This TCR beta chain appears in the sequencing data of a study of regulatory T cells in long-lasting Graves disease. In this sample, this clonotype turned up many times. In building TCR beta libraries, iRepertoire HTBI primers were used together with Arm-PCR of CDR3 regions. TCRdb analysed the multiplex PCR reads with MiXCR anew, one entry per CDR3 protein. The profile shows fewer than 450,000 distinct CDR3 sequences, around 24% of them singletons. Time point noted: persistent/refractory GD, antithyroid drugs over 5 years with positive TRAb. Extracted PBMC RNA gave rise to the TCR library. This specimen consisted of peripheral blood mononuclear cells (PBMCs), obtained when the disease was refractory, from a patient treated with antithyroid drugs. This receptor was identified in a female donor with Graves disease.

The CDR3 here is CSAGSGQASGGYGYTF. CDR3 in DNA: TGCAGTGCTGGTTCGGGACAGGCATCCGGAGGGTATGGCTACACCTTC. V usage is TRBV20-1 and J usage is TRBJ1-2; 8 nucleotides line up with TRBD1. The CDR3 is 16 residues long. The V and J ends lost 5 bases and 5 bases, in that order; junction bases with no gene match: 16. Germline V lookup: CDR1 DFQATT, CDR2 SNEGSKA (reference sequence).